One sample yielded the 27 T cell receptor beta chains listed below, sequenced in a study of T cell repertoires in cytomegalovirus infection. TCRdb reprocessed the reads via MiXCR and lists one record per CDR3 protein. The table has around 450,000 distinct CDR3 sequences, around 11% seen once. The sample comprised PBMCs. These TCRs come from a human donor in good health (CMV status not recorded). Some clones in this sample may be carry-over from other donors' samples.

The sample holds many counts of this clonotype. The CDR3 loop is CASSILDNEQFF. DNA of the CDR3: TGTGCCAGTAGTATACTTGATAATGAGCAGTTCTTC. V usage is TRBV19 and J usage is TRBJ2-1; D gene ambiguous. The V end was cut by 2 bases, the J end by 7 bases, with 6 bases between. CDR1 is LNHDA, CDR2 SQIVND, per germline (reference sequence). The CDR3 length is 12 residues.

This clonotype was observed at least ten times. V is TRBV6-5 and J is TRBJ1-2, with D unclear. The CDR3 is 14 residues long. Germline lookup yields CDR1 MNHEY and CDR2 SVGAGI. V shed 0 bases and J shed 6 bases, with 11 bases lying between them. CDR3 coding DNA: TGTGCCAGCAGTTACTCGACTATGGTGGATGGCTACACCTTC. It codes for CASSYSTMVDGYTF.

The chain has TRBV7-9 and TRBJ1-2; D perhaps matches TRBD1 (6 bases). Trimming left V 1 base short and J 5 bases short, with 11 bases between. The CDR3 runs to 14 residues. Germline V gene lookup returns CDR1 SEHNR and CDR2 FQNEAQ (reference sequence). The CDR3, as DNA: TGTGCCAGCAGCTTAGTCGGGGGCCGTTATGGCTACACCTTC. Translated, it gives CASSLVGGRYGYTF.

In its sample, this clonotype was seen a few times. V is TRBV19 and J is TRBJ1-1; 7 bases map to TRBD1. Germline V gene lookup returns CDR1 LNHDA and CDR2 SQIVND (reference sequence). The CDR3 covers 15 residues. The trim removed 7 bases at V and 1 base at J, leaving 9 bases unmatched. In DNA form, the CDR3 reads TGTGCCAGTACCCGGAGTCGGGACAGGAACACTGAAGCTTTCTTT. Amino acid sequence: CASTRSRDRNTEAFF.

This clonotype came up a few times. The chain employs TRBV6-5 and TRBJ1-5; TRBD1 might be the D (5 bases). Trimming cost V 4 bases and J 2 bases, with 18 bases left between them. CDR3 length: 17 residues. CDR1 and CDR2 from the germline V gene are MNHEY and SVGAGI. DNA for the CDR3: TGTGCCAGCAGTTCCGGGGGAGCCCCTAGGGGCAATCAGCCCCAGCATTTT. Encoded protein: CASSSGGAPRGNQPQHF.

This clonotype was detected ten times or more. The rearrangement links TRBV12-3 or TRBV12-4 to TRBJ2-1, with 9 bases lining up with TRBD1. The ends lost 5 bases at V and 6 bases at J; junction bases unmatched: 14. This CDR3 spans 17 amino acids. The CDR3 here is CASSPGTGITIFNEQFF. Written as DNA, the CDR3 is TGTGCCAGCAGTCCCGGGACAGGGATCACAATTTTCAATGAGCAGTTCTTC.

This clonotype has only a few counts. The chain employs TRBV6-5 and TRBJ1-6; 7 bases agree with TRBD1. The CDR3 has 15 amino acids. V was clipped by 6 bases and J by 8 bases; unmatched bases: 10. Germline loops: CDR1 MNHEY, CDR2 SVGAGI. CDR3 residues: CASSLSGTAYSPLHF. CDR3 nucleotides: TGTGCCAGCAGCCTTTCCGGGACAGCTTATTCACCCCTCCACTTT.

This clonotype was counted ten times or more. The rearrangement links TRBV6-2 or TRBV6-3 to TRBJ2-3, with 8 positions matching TRBD1. This CDR3 spans 15 amino acids. V dropped 5 bases and J dropped 6; count of bases not matched to a gene: 10. Germline V gives CDR1 MNHEY, CDR2 SVGEGT. For the CDR3, the DNA is TGTGCCAGCAGTGTCCGAGGGCGGACAGGGGATACGCAGTATTTT. The encoded protein is CASSVRGRTGDTQYF.

The chain carries TRBV10-2 and TRBJ2-1, with 13 bases that match TRBD2. Trimming took 6 bases from V and 2 from J; bases not matched to a gene: 1. CDR3 length: 15 residues. Germline V gene sequence: CDR1 WSHSY, CDR2 SAAADI. The CDR3: CASRGLAGTYNEQFF. In DNA form, the CDR3 reads TGCGCCAGCAGGGGACTAGCGGGGACCTACAATGAGCAGTTCTTC.

This clonotype was recorded once. A read error may be the cause here, since a much bigger clone is one base away. No conserved phenylalanine or tryptophan is present at the end of the CDR3, so a read error is the likely explanation. This chain joins TRBV7-6 and TRBJ2-7; a possible D gene is TRBD2 (5 bases). This CDR3 is 13 amino acids long. The V end lost 5 bases, the J end lost 3 bases, and 11 bases lay between the germline ends. Germline V CDR1 and CDR2: SGHVS, FNYEAQ. In nucleotides, the CDR3 is TGTGCCAGCAGCGGGAGTTGGGACTACGAGCAGTACTGC. It encodes CASSGSWDYEQYC.

This clonotype was counted many times. The chain uses TRBV12-3 or TRBV12-4 and TRBJ2-1; 8 bases line up with TRBD2. This CDR3 region has 17 residues. Trimming took 5 bases from V and 0 from J; bases not matched to a gene: 9. The CDR3 sequence is CASSAGLAPSSYNEQFF. In nucleotides, the CDR3 is TGTGCCAGCAGTGCCGGACTAGCTCCCAGCTCCTACAATGAGCAGTTCTTC.

This clonotype was picked up many times. V and J are TRBV29-1 and TRBJ2-7; the D gene is possibly TRBD2 (6 bases). The CDR3 has 15 amino acids. Germline V gene lookup returns CDR1 SQVTM and CDR2 ANQGSEA. V shed 4 bases and J shed 3 bases, with 19 bases lying between them. Here the CDR3 reads CSVVERVGHSYEQYF. The CDR3 DNA reads TGCAGCGTTGTAGAGCGGGTTGGCCATAGCTACGAGCAGTACTTC.

This clonotype was counted ten times or more. The rearrangement joins TRBV4-1 to TRBJ2-1; D is unresolved. V was pared by 4 bases and J by 0 bases, with 13 bases between. Germline V gene sequence: CDR1 MGHRA, CDR2 YSYEKL. This CDR3 has 16 residues. The CDR3 region is CASSLSQALSYNEQFF. The CDR3 DNA is TGCGCCAGCAGCCTATCCCAGGCTCTCTCCTACAATGAGCAGTTCTTC.

This sequence joins TRBV3-1 and TRBJ1-5; D remains ambiguous. The germline gives CDR1 LGHDT, CDR2 YNNKEL (reference sequence). CDR3 length: 16 amino acids. V was trimmed by 3 bases and J by 0 bases, leaving 12 bases between them. Here the CDR3 reads CASSHGFRTSNQPQHF. In DNA, the CDR3 is TGTGCCAGCAGCCATGGGTTTCGGACTAGCAATCAGCCCCAGCATTTT.

The V call is TRBV29-1, the J call TRBJ2-1, with 7 bases matching TRBD1. The CDR3 spans 14 residues. The germline CDR1 and CDR2 sequences are SQVTM and ANQGSEA. With V trimmed by 7 bases and J by 2 bases, 8 bases remained unmatched. The CDR3: CSASYGTAYNEQFF. The DNA of the CDR3 is TGCAGCGCCTCATACGGGACAGCCTACAATGAGCAGTTCTTC.

This chain uses TRBV3-1 with TRBJ2-7, with D possibly matching TRBD2 (5 bases). The CDR3 runs to 18 residues. Looked up from germline, CDR1 is LGHDT and CDR2 is YNNKEL (reference sequence). The ends were cut back, 1 base at V and 4 bases at J, with 23 bases in the middle. The CDR3 DNA follows: TGTGCCAGCAGCCAAGGTTTGTTGGGATCCCCAAGAGGGTACGAGCAGTACTTC. This translates into CASSQGLLGSPRGYEQYF.

This clonotype was detected many times. The genes are TRBV7-9 and TRBJ2-1; D is unclear. CDR3 size: 15 residues. Germline V lookup: CDR1 SEHNR, CDR2 FQNEAQ (reference sequence). The V gene lost 0 bases and the J gene lost 10 bases, with 16 bases spanning the gap. The CDR3 is CASSLAGNRGEEQFF. The CDR3 region has the DNA TGTGCCAGCAGCTTAGCGGGGAACCGAGGAGAAGAGCAGTTCTTC. The whole variable domain, remainder taken from reference TRBV7-9 and TRBJ2-1, is DTGVSQNPRHKITKRGQNVTFRCDPISEHNRLYWYRQTLGQGPEFLTYFQNEAQLEKSRLLSDRFSAERPKGSFSTLEIQRTEQGDSAMYLCASSLAGNRGEEQFFGPGTRLTVL.

The chain links TRBV20-1 to TRBJ2-1, with 9 bases lining up with TRBD2. The junction had 13 bases not matched to a gene; V was cut back by 0 bases and J by 10 bases. In germline, CDR1 is DFQATT, CDR2 SNEGSKA (reference sequence). The CDR3 has 16 residues. DNA for the CDR3: TGCAGTGCTAGAGATCTTAGAGAGCGGGAGGCCAGGGAGCAGTTCTTC. Its protein product is CSARDLREREAREQFF.

This clonotype was counted ten times or more. The V gene is TRBV5-5, the J gene TRBJ2-7; 11 positions agree with TRBD2. Germline values: CDR1 SGHKS, CDR2 YYEKEE (reference sequence). With 5 bases clipped from V and 4 bases from J, the junction kept 8 bases outside the gene matches. This CDR3 has 15 residues. CDR3 protein: CASSPSSGRAYEQYF. CDR3 nucleotide sequence: TGTGCCAGCAGTCCCAGTAGCGGGAGGGCGTACGAGCAGTACTTC. The whole variable domain, remainder taken from reference TRBV5-5 and TRBJ2-7, is DAGVTQSPTHLIKTRGQQVTLRCSPISGHKSVSWYQQVLGQGPQFIFQYYEKEERGRGNFPDRFSARQFPNYSSELNVNALLLGDSALYLCASSPSSGRAYEQYFGPGTRLTVT.

This clonotype was observed many times. The chain carries TRBV28 and TRBJ2-7, with a tentative D call TRBD1 (5 bases). The CDR3 has 12 amino acids. V shed 5 bases and J shed 6 bases, with 11 bases lying between them. Per the germline V gene, CDR1 is MDHEN and CDR2 is SYDVKM. The CDR3 nucleotides read TGTGCCAGCAGTCCAAGACAGCTCGAGCAGTACTTC. Encoded protein: CASSPRQLEQYF.

This clonotype was observed many times. The chain employs TRBV7-9 and TRBJ2-7; a weak D match, TRBD2 (6 bases). The V gene lost 7 bases and the J gene lost 4 bases, with 17 bases spanning the gap. The CDR3 covers 14 residues. Germline loops: CDR1 SEHNR, CDR2 FQNEAQ (reference sequence). The CDR3 DNA reads as TGTGCCAGCACCTCAGTGGGCCGGGGGTACGAGCAGTACTTC. Translated: CASTSVGRGYEQYF. Based on the CDR3 plus reference TRBV7-9 and TRBJ2-7, the full variable domain is DTGVSQNPRHKITKRGQNVTFRCDPISEHNRLYWYRQTLGQGPEFLTYFQNEAQLEKSRLLSDRFSAERPKGSFSTLEIQRTEQGDSAMYLCASTSVGRGYEQYFGPGTRLTVT.

This clonotype was found many times. V and J are TRBV27 and TRBJ1-2; 8 bases fit TRBD1. Germline assignment: CDR1 MNHEY and CDR2 SMNVEV (reference sequence). V shed 5 bases and J 4 bases; nucleotides not matched to a gene: 6. The CDR3 has 14 amino acids. The chain's CDR3 is CASSPNRGSYGYTF. The CDR3 coding sequence is TGTGCCAGCAGTCCCAACAGGGGGTCCTATGGCTACACCTTC.

This clonotype was seen only a few times. The chain has TRBV5-4 and TRBJ2-4; D is perhaps TRBD2 (5 bases). V lost 1 base and J lost 7, with 15 bases in between. This CDR3 region has 15 residues. Germline V lookup: CDR1 SGHNT, CDR2 YYREEE (reference sequence). Here the CDR3 reads CASSLKRQPENIQYF. The CDR3 nucleotides read TGTGCCAGCAGCTTGAAGCGGCAGCCAGAGAACATTCAGTACTTC.

This clonotype was counted a few times. The J gene is TRBJ1-5, the V gene TRBV28; D is uncertain. CDR1 MDHEN and CDR2 SYDVKM come from the germline V gene. Trimming took off 3 bases at V and 0 bases at J, with 9 bases between the two ends. This CDR3 contains 15 residues. CDR3 DNA sequence: TGTGCCAGCAGTTTTAAGGTGGCTAGCAATCAGCCCCAGCATTTT. This translates into CASSFKVASNQPQHF.

This clonotype was recorded many times. CDR3 sequence: CAISESTGARQPQHF. Here the CDR3 DNA reads TGTGCCATCAGTGAGTCCACGGGGGCGAGGCAGCCCCAGCATTTT. This chain connects TRBV10-3 to TRBJ1-5; D perhaps matches TRBD1 (6 bases). The CDR3 spans 15 residues. The V gene lost 0 bases and the J gene lost 7 bases, with 13 bases spanning the gap. The germline CDR1 and CDR2 sequences are ENHRY and SYGVKD.

This clonotype has ten or more counts. This sequence joins TRBV6-2 or TRBV6-3 and TRBJ2-1, with 7 bases that match TRBD2. CDR1 is MNHEY, CDR2 SVGEGT, per germline. The V gene end was trimmed by 2 bases and the J gene end by 7 bases; junction bases not matched to a gene: 5. This CDR3 is 14 amino acids long. CDR3: CASSYGGEGNEQFF. CDR3 DNA: TGTGCCAGCAGTTACGGTGGGGAGGGAAATGAGCAGTTCTTC.

This chain uses TRBV10-3 with TRBJ2-3; TRBD1 agrees at 9 bases. After removal of 6 bases from V and 0 bases from J, the junction contained 7 bases not matched to a gene. This CDR3 has 16 residues. Germline V gene lookup returns CDR1 ENHRY and CDR2 SYGVKD. In DNA form, the CDR3 reads TGTGCCATCAGCCTAGGGGGACAGGGAAGCACAGATACGCAGTATTTT. Protein product: CAISLGGQGSTDTQYF.